This entry is about one T cell receptor beta chain. Generated by immunoSEQ multiplex PCR, the TCRdb table keeps only in-frame clones and is missing some. The sample has around 50,000 clones, about 96% seen once. This entry belongs to a study of T cells after somatic rescue of genetic block. CDR3 size: 14 residues. Germline V gene lookup returns CDR1 MDHEN and CDR2 SYDVKM. Between the trimmed V and J ends, which lost 4 bases and 2 bases, there was a span of 8 bases. The sequenced sample consisted of peripheral blood mononuclear cells (PBMCs). The V gene is TRBV28, the J gene TRBJ2-2, with D possibly being TRBD1 or TRBD2 (5 bases each). This TCR came from a child younger than two. The CDR3 region has the DNA TGTGCCAGCAGTTCCCGGGACAACACCGGGGAGCTGTTTTTT. It encodes CASSSRDNTGELFF.